This TCR beta chain was documented in a study of T-cell memory formation after mild COVID-19. Each CDR3 protein gets one entry after TCRdb re-called the 5' RACE reads with MiXCR. The sample has 250,000 to 350,000 distinct CDR3 sequences; roughly 15% are singletons. This clonotype was seen ten or more times. The antigen is not known. Germline CDR1 is MNHNS and CDR2 is SASEGT. Trimming removed 3 bases from V and 0 bases from J, with 3 bases in between. The CDR3 totals 13 residues. The study's findings and limits: Contracting CD4+ clones sat mainly in CM and EM; CD8+ in EMRA. In pre-infection memory, a portion of responding clones appeared, which suggested that cross-reactive memory joined. Contracting clones, day 15 to 85, had balanced CD4/CD8, and later expanders favored CD4+. Second-wave clones reaching peak frequency on day 37 lacked confirmed SARS-CoV-2 specificity.

Sequencing was carried out using PBMCs or a T cell subset sorted from them (not recorded which). This clonotype originated in a man between 18 and 35 years old who had mild COVID-19 (a few samples of this study predate the infection). Cell type and time point are not known. The chain carries TRBV6-1 and TRBJ1-3; D is undetermined. CDR3 DNA sequence: TGTGCCAGCAGTGAGGACTCTGGAAACACCATATATTTT. It yields the protein CASSEDSGNTIYF.